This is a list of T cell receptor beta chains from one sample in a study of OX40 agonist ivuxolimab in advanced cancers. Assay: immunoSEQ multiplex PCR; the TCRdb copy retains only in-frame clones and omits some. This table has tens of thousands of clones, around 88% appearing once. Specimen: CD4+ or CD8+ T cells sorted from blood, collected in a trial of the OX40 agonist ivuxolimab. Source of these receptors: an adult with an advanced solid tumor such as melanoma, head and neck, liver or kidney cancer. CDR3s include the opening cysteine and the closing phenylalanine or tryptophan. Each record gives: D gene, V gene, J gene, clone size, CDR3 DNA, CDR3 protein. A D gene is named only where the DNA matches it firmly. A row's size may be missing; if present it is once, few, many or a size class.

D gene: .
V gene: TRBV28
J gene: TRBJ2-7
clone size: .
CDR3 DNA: TGTGCCAGCAGTTTTCGGGGACTGGTCTACGAGCAGTACTTC
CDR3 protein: CASSFRGLVYEQYF

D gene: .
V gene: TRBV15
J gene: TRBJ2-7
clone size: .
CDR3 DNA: TGTGCCACCAGCAGAGAACGGGGGAACTACGAGCAGTACTTC
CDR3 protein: CATSRERGNYEQYF

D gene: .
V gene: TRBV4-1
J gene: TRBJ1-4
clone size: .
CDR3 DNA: TGCGCCAGCAGCCATATAGGGGGGGGTGAAAAACTGTTTTTT
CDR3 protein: CASSHIGGGEKLFF

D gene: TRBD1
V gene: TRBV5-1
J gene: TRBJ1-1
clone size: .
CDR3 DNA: TGCGCCAGCAGCTTGGAGGGACAGGCGTTGAACACTGAAGCTTTCTTT
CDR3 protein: CASSLEGQALNTEAFF

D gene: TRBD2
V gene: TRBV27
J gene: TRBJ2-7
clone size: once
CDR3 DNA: TGTGCCAGCAGTCCGGGACTAGCATTCGAGCAGTACTTC
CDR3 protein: CASSPGLAFEQYF

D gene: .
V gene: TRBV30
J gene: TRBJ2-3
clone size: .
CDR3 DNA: TGTGCCTGGAGTAACGGGCTAGGAGCAGATACGCAGTATTTT
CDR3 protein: CAWSNGLGADTQYF

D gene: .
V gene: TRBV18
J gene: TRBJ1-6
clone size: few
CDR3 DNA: TGTGCCAGCTCACCGGAGAGGGCGGGTAATTCACCCCTCCACTTT
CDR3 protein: CASSPERAGNSPLHF

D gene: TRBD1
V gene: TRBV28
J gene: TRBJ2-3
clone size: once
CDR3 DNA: TGTGCCAGCAACTCCGGGACAGGGTATCCCAGCGGGATTCCAGATACGCAGTATTTT
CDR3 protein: CASNSGTGYPSGIPDTQYF

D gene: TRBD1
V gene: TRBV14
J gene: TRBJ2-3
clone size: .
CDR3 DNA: TGTGCCAGCAGCCAGACAGGGGGTATCACAGATACGCAGTATTTT
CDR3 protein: CASSQTGGITDTQYF

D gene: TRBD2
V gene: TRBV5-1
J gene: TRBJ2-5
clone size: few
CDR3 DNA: TGCGCCAGCAGCCCAGTACTAGGGACTAGCGGGCCAATCCAAGAGACCCAGTACTTC
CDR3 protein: CASSPVLGTSGPIQETQYF

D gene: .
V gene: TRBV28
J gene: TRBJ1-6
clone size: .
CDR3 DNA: TGTGCCAGCAGTTTAACCCCCCGGGGGATGGTTTCACCCCTCCACTTT
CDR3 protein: CASSLTPRGMVSPLHF

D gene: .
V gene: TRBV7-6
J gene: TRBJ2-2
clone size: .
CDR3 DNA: TGTGCCAGCAGCTTAGATTCGTCGGCCGCCGGGGAGCTGTTTTTT
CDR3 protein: CASSLDSSAAGELFF

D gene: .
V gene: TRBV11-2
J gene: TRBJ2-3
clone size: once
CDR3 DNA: TGTGCCAGCAGCTTAGGAGATACGCAGTATTTT
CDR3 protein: CASSLGDTQYF

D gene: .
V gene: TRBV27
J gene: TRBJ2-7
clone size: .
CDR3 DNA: TGTGCCAGCAGTTTAGGCAGGGGTACTCCCTACGAGCAGTACTTC
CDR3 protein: CASSLGRGTPYEQYF

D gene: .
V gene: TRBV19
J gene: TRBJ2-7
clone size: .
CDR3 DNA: TGTGCCCGGACATGGGCAGGGTCAGCCTACGAGCAGTACTTC
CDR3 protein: CARTWAGSAYEQYF

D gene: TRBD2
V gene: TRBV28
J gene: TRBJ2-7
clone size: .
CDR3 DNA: TGTGCCAGCAGTTTAAGACTAGCGGGAGGGAGGTACGAGCAGTACTTC
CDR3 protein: CASSLRLAGGRYEQYF

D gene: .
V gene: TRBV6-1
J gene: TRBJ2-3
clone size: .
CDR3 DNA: TGTGCCAGCAGTGAATCCACAGGGAGGGAAGATACGCAGTATTTT
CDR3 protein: CASSESTGREDTQYF

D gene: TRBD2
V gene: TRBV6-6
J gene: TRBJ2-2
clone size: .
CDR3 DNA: TGTGCCAGCAGTTCACTAGCGGGAGAAGACGGGGAGCTGTTTTTT
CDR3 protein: CASSSLAGEDGELFF

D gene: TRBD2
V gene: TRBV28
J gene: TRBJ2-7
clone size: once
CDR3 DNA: TGTGCCAGCAGCCTTCGGGACTGGGGGACTAGCGGGAGAAACGAGCAGTACTTC
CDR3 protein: CASSLRDWGTSGRNEQYF

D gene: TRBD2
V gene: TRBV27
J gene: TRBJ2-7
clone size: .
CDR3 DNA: TGTGCCAGCGGACCCGGACTAGCGGGAGGGCCCCACGAGCAGTACTTC
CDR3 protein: CASGPGLAGGPHEQYF

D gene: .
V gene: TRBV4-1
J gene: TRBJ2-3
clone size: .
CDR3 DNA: TGCGCCAGCAGCCAAGATTTGGCCGTTTATACGCAGTATTTT
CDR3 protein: CASSQDLAVYTQYF

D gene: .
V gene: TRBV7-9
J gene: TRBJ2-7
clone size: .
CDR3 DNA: TGTGCCAGCAGCTTAAGGGGAACCTACGAGCAGTACTTC
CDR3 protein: CASSLRGTYEQYF

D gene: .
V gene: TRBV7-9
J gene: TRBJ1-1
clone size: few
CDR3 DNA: TGTGCCAGCAGCCCATCAGGGTCCACTGAAGCTTTCTTT
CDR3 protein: CASSPSGSTEAFF

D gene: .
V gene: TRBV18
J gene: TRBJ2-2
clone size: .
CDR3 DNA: TGTGCCAGCTCACCATCCGACAAGAACACCGGGGAGCTGTTTTTT
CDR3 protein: CASSPSDKNTGELFF

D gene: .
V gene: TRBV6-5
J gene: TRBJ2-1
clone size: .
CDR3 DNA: TGTGCCAGCAGTCTCCGGGACCCTCCCCCGAATGAGCAGTTCTTC
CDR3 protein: CASSLRDPPPNEQFF

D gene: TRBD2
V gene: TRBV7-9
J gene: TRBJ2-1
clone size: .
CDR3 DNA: TGTGCCAGCAGCTTCCTAGCGGGGAGCAACAATGAGCAGTTCTTC
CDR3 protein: CASSFLAGSNNEQFF

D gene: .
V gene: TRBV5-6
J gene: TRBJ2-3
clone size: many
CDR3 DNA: TGTGCCAGCAGCTTTCTTTTCTGGGCGGCCACAGATACGCAGTATTTT
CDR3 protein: CASSFLFWAATDTQYF

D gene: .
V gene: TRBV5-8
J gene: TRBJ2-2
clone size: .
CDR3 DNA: TGTGCCAGCAGCGCGGACAGAACTATCGGGGAGCTGTTTTTT
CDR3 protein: CASSADRTIGELFF

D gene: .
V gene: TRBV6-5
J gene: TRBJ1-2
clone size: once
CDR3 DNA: TGTGCCAGCATTAGGACCGGAAGACATGGTGGCTACACCTTC
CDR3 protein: CASIRTGRHGGYTF

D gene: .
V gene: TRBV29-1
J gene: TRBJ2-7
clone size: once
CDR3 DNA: TGCAGCGTTGAAGACCACAGGGACGACGAGCAGTACTTC
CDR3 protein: CSVEDHRDDEQYF

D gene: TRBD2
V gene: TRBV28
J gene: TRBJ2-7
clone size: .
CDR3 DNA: TGTGCCAGCAGCTCCGGGACTAGCGACTACGAGCAGTACTTC
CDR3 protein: CASSSGTSDYEQYF